This T cell receptor (beta chain) was retrieved from a study of cytomegalovirus exposure and HLA in healthy donors. The donors belonged to the roughly 130-subject validation cohort, separate from the roughly 650-subject first cohort. With V trimmed by 6 bases and J by 3 bases, 7 bases remained unmatched. The CDR3 is made up of 15 amino acids. CDR1 is PRHDT and CDR2 is FYEKMQ in the germline V gene (reference sequence). Points from the study as a whole: Researchers counted some 150 TCR beta chains as cytomegalovirus-associated. Subsequent analysis showed first-cohort TCR clusters tending to co-occur in 120 or so validation repertoires.

Using immunoSEQ multiplex PCR, the repertoire was profiled, and TCRdb retains in-frame clones only, with some absent. Of 110,000 to 150,000 clones in the sample, about 87% were seen once. Concerning this clone itself: Its antigen is undetermined.

V is TRBV13 and J is TRBJ2-3, with 9 positions matching TRBD2. The sequence came from a woman in her 30s in good health and CMV-seropositive. Sequencing was done on a sample of PBMCs. In nucleotides, the CDR3 is TGTGCCAGCAGTGTTTTAGCGGGAGTTACAGATACGCAGTATTTT. The encoded protein is CASSVLAGVTDTQYF.